This passage covers 23 T cell receptor beta chains from one sample sequenced in a study of cytomegalovirus exposure and HLA in healthy donors. The PCR had 60 Vbeta and 13 Jbeta primers. Data came from immunoSEQ multiplex PCR; TCRdb stores just in-frame clones and leaves some out. The data show roughly 97,000 clones, 60% to 80% seen once. Material: PBMCs. The origin of the receptors is a man between 60 and 75 years old in good health and CMV-seropositive.

This sequence joins TRBV7-3 and TRBJ1-2; D may be TRBD1 (5 bases). V lost 5 bases, J lost 1 base, and 8 bases lay in between. The CDR3 has 13 amino acids. From germline, CDR1 is SGHTA and CDR2 FQGTGA. In nucleotides, the CDR3 is TGTGCCAGCAGCCCGGACATTAACTATGGCTACACCTTC. This encodes CASSPDINYGYTF.

The V and J genes are TRBV19 and TRBJ2-5, with TRBD1 matching 8 bases. The CDR3 length is 15 residues. Germline trimming cut 0 bases from V and 6 bases from J; bases unmatched to any gene: 6. Germline V lookup: CDR1 LNHDA, CDR2 SQIVND (reference sequence). CDR3 in amino acids: CASSIDQGAVKTQYF. DNA for the CDR3: TGTGCCAGTAGTATAGACCAGGGGGCGGTTAAGACCCAGTACTTC.

This sequence joins TRBV5-1 and TRBJ2-1; no definite D call. CDR1 and CDR2 from the germline V gene are SGHRS and YFSETQ. V was shortened by 2 bases and J by 4 bases, with 10 bases between the two germline ends. The CDR3 length is 14 residues. The CDR3 nucleotides are TGCGCCAGCAGCTTAAATGGGCCTTACAATGAGCAGTTCTTC. It translates to CASSLNGPYNEQFF.

This clone has a handful of counts. The chain has TRBV10-3 and TRBJ1-1; D gene ambiguous. This CDR3 spans 13 amino acids. Per the germline V gene, CDR1 is ENHRY and CDR2 is SYGVKD. V was pared by 2 bases and J by 1 base, with 5 bases between. CDR3 residues: CAISEGENTEAFF. For the CDR3, the DNA is TGTGCCATCAGTGAGGGAGAGAACACTGAAGCTTTCTTT.

This clone came up once. This CDR3 is CASSKDRGNTQYF. The CDR3, as DNA: TGCGCCAGCAGCAAGGACAGGGGGAATACGCAGTATTTT. The chain carries TRBV5-1 and TRBJ2-3; TRBD1 agrees at 10 bases. Germline lookup yields CDR1 SGHRS and CDR2 YFSETQ. After removal of 4 bases from V and 7 bases from J, the junction contained 3 bases not matched to a gene. CDR3 length: 13 residues. Supplemented by reference TRBV5-1 and TRBJ2-3, the full variable domain reads KAGVTQTPRYLIKTRGQQVTLSCSPISGHRSVSWYQQTPGQGLQFLFEYFSETQRNKGNFPGRFSGRQFSNSRSEMNVSTLELGDSALYLCASSKDRGNTQYFGPGTRLTVL.

The V gene is TRBV15, the J gene TRBJ2-6; tentative D call: TRBD1 (6 bases). CDR1 LNHNV and CDR2 YYDKDF come from the germline V gene (reference sequence). V lost 2 bases and J 0 bases, leaving 11 bases between the germline ends. This CDR3 comprises 17 residues. CDR3 protein: CATSRQGRVSGANVLTF. In nucleotides, the CDR3 is TGTGCCACCAGCAGACAGGGGAGAGTCTCTGGGGCCAACGTCCTGACTTTC.

The chain recombines TRBV15 with TRBJ1-4; 7 bases agree with TRBD1. V lost 2 bases and J lost 3; bases outside the gene matches: 6. The CDR3 has 16 amino acids. Germline lookup yields CDR1 LNHNV and CDR2 YYDKDF (reference sequence). Written as DNA, the CDR3 is TGTGCCACCAGCAGACGCGACAGGGTTGCTAATGAAAAACTGTTTTTT. Translating it yields CATSRRDRVANEKLFF.

The chain joins TRBV11-2 to TRBJ2-7, with D uncertain. In germline, CDR1 is SGHAT, CDR2 FQNNGV. The CDR3 loop spans 12 amino acids. Trimming shortened V by 0 bases and J by 4 bases, and 4 bases separated the two germline ends. DNA for the CDR3: TGTGCCAGCAGCTTAGATCGGTACGAGCAGTACTTC. It is translated as CASSLDRYEQYF.

This clone was seen once. At the DNA level, this CDR3 is encoded by other sequences in the same sample as well. The chain links TRBV7-2 to TRBJ2-5; 7 bases agree with TRBD2. The CDR3 totals 14 residues. Trimming cost V 3 bases and J 5 bases; bases outside gene matches: 6. Germline V gives CDR1 SGHTA, CDR2 FQGNSA. The chain's CDR3 is CASSFGGVGETQYF. The CDR3 DNA is TGTGCCAGCAGCTTTGGGGGGGTCGGGGAGACCCAGTACTTC.

This sequence joins TRBV29-1 and TRBJ1-1; D gene unclear. Trimming left V 7 bases short and J 4 bases short, with 10 bases between. Germline V gene sequence: CDR1 SQVTM, CDR2 ANQGSEA. This CDR3 contains 11 residues. The CDR3 protein is CSGHSGTEAFF. The DNA of the CDR3 is TGCAGCGGTCACTCGGGCACTGAAGCTTTCTTT.

This chain uses TRBV5-1 with TRBJ2-3, with 8 bases matching TRBD1. Germline V gene sequence: CDR1 SGHRS, CDR2 YFSETQ. The CDR3 contains 14 residues. V shed 6 bases, J shed 2 bases, and the junction held 5 bases outside the gene matches. For the CDR3, the DNA is TGCGCCAGCACTGGACAGGGTTACACAGATACGCAGTATTTT. This translates into CASTGQGYTDTQYF.

The V call is TRBV6-5, the J call TRBJ2-3; D perhaps matches TRBD1 (5 bases). The V and J ends lost 6 bases and 7 bases respectively, with 17 bases between them. The germline CDR1 and CDR2 sequences are MNHEY and SVGAGI. This CDR3 spans 14 amino acids. The CDR3 bases are TGTGCCAGCAGCCCCTGGGGAAGGGGAAATACGCAGTATTTT. It specifies CASSPWGRGNTQYF.

The CDR3 DNA reads TGTGCCATCAGGGGACTAGCGGGGCATGAGCAGTTCTTC. As protein: CAIRGLAGHEQFF. The gene calls are TRBV10-3 and TRBJ2-1, with 13 bases that match TRBD2. The germline V gene encodes CDR1 ENHRY and CDR2 SYGVKD. Trimming took 6 bases from V and 8 from J; bases not matched to a gene: 1. The CDR3 totals 13 residues.

The chain combines TRBV6-4 with TRBJ1-1, with D hard to call. This CDR3 has 13 residues. Germline V gene data show CDR1 as MRHNA and CDR2 as SNTAGT. The V gene lost 4 bases and the J gene lost 1 base, with 7 bases spanning the gap. The CDR3 region is CASSVEENTEAFF. CDR3 DNA: TGTGCCAGCAGTGTAGAGGAGAACACTGAAGCTTTCTTT.

This rearrangement joins TRBV5-5 to TRBJ1-3; D is ambiguous. CDR1 and CDR2 (germline): SGHKS, YYEKEE (reference sequence). Trimming cost V 4 bases and J 11 bases, with 22 bases left between them. The CDR3 spans 15 residues. The CDR3 nucleotides are TGTGCCAGCAGCCCCTTTGGCAGGTCGTCAGCCCCCATATATTTT. It yields the protein CASSPFGRSSAPIYF. Filled out from reference TRBV5-5 and TRBJ1-3, the complete variable domain reads DAGVTQSPTHLIKTRGQQVTLRCSPISGHKSVSWYQQVLGQGPQFIFQYYEKEERGRGNFPDRFSARQFPNYSSELNVNALLLGDSALYLCASSPFGRSSAPIYFGEGSWLTVV.

Concerning this clone: A read error may produce the germline difference seen at one junction end. The rearrangement uses TRBV7-9 and TRBJ2-2; 7 bases are a match to TRBD1. Germline assignment: CDR1 SEHNR and CDR2 FQNEAQ (reference sequence). There are 16 residues in the CDR3. The CDR3 DNA follows: TGTTCCAGCAGCTTCGGGACAGAGACGTTGACCGGGGAGCTGTTTTTT. The encoded protein is CSSSFGTETLTGELFF.

This clone was seen more than once but under ten times. The CDR3, as DNA: TGTGCCAGCACCAAAACATTCACCGGGGAGCTGTTTTTT. Encoded protein: CASTKTFTGELFF. J is TRBJ2-2 and V is TRBV6-6; D gene ambiguous. V was shortened by 7 bases and J by 4 bases, with 10 bases between the two germline ends. Germline V gene lookup returns CDR1 MNHNY and CDR2 SVGAGI (reference sequence). This CDR3 has 13 amino acids.

The V and J genes are TRBV10-1 and TRBJ2-5; 9 bases agree with TRBD2. Trimming cost V 4 bases and J 4 bases; bases outside gene matches: 7. CDR1 is WNHNN, CDR2 SYGVQD, per germline (reference sequence). This CDR3 has 15 residues. The CDR3 bases are TGCGCCAGCAGTGTAGCGGGGGCTGCTGGAGAGACCCAGTACTTC. It is translated as CASSVAGAAGETQYF.

This clone was counted ten times or more. The gene calls are TRBV9 and TRBJ1-2; possibly TRBD1 for D (5 bases). Germline V gene sequence: CDR1 SGDLS, CDR2 YYNGEE. V was shortened by 1 base and J by 10 bases, with 17 bases between the two germline ends. CDR3 length: 14 residues. The CDR3 coding sequence is TGTGCCAGCAGCGTACTAAACTTAGGGGATCACTACACCTTC. Its protein product is CASSVLNLGDHYTF.

The J gene is TRBJ2-3, the V gene TRBV5-1, with D tentatively TRBD2 (5 bases). In germline, CDR1 is SGHRS, CDR2 YFSETQ. Trimming pared 4 bases from V and 6 bases from J, leaving 12 bases between. CDR3 length: 13 amino acids. CDR3 sequence reads: CASSPILEDTQYF. As DNA, the CDR3 is TGCGCCAGCAGCCCTATACTAGAGGATACGCAGTATTTT.

The sample holds a few counts of this clone. This chain connects TRBV19 to TRBJ1-4, with 7 bases aligning to TRBD1. From germline, CDR1 is LNHDA and CDR2 SQIVND (reference sequence). The CDR3 sequence is 16 residues long. With V trimmed by 4 bases and J by 4 bases, 9 bases remained unmatched. In DNA form, the CDR3 reads TGTGCCAGTAGTAGAAAAGGGACAGTGGGTAATGAAAAACTGTTTTTT. Protein product: CASSRKGTVGNEKLFF.

The chain combines TRBV7-9 with TRBJ2-5, with D perhaps TRBD1 (6 bases). The J call could be wrong; TRBJ2-7 is a better fit for the DNA end. Germline CDR1 reads SEHNR; CDR2 reads FQNEAQ (reference sequence). The CDR3 loop spans 15 amino acids. This CDR3 is CASSGTRDTFYEQYF. The CDR3 bases are TGTGCCAGCAGCGGCACCAGGGACACTTTCTACGAGCAGTACTTC.

This clone appeared a single time. This chain connects TRBV19 to TRBJ1-1; D perhaps matches TRBD1 (5 bases). From germline, CDR1 is LNHDA and CDR2 SQIVND (reference sequence). This CDR3 spans 14 amino acids. V dropped 4 bases and J dropped 2 bases, with 11 bases sitting between them. The CDR3 region has the DNA TGTGCCAGTAGTAGCCGGAGGGGTAACACTGAAGCTTTCTTT. This gives the protein CASSSRRGNTEAFF.